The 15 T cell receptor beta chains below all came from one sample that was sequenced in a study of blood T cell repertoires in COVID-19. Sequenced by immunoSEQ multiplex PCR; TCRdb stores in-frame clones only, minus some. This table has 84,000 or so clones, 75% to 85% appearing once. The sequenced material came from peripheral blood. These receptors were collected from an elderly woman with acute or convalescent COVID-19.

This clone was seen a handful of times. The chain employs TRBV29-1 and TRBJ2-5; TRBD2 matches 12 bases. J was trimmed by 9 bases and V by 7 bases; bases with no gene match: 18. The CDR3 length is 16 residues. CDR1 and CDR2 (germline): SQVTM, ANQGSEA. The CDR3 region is CSARGLAGEGPGAQYF. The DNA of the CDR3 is TGCAGCGCTAGGGGACTAGCGGGTGAGGGGCCGGGGGCCCAGTACTTC.

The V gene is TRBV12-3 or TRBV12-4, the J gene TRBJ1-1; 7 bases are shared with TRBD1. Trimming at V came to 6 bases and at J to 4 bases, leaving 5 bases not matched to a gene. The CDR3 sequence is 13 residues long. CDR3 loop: CASRAGTATEAFF. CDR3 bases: TGTGCCAGCAGGGCGGGGACAGCCACTGAAGCTTTCTTT.

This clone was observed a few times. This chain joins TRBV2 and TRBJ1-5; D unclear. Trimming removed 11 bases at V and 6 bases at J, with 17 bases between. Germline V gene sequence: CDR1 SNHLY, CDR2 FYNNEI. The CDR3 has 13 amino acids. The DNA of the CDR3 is TGTGCCTCAACGGTGGAGACTGGTCAGCCCCAGCATTTT. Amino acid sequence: CASTVETGQPQHF.

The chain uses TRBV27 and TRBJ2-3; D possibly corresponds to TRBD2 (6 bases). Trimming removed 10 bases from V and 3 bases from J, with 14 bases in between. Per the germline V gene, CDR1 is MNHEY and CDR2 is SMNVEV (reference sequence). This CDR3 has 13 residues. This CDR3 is CATHPGATDTQYF. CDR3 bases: TGTGCCACCCACCCGGGAGCAACAGATACGCAGTATTTT.

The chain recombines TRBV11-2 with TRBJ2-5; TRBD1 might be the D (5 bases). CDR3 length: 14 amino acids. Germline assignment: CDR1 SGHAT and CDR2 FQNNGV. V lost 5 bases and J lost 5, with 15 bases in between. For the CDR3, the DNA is TGTGCCAGCAGCCCAGGGCTCTTCAGGGAGACCCAGTACTTC. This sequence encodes CASSPGLFRETQYF.

The CDR3 here is CATSDSDKNYGYTF. The CDR3 bases are TGTGCCACCAGTGATTCCGACAAGAACTATGGCTACACCTTC. This chain connects TRBV24-1 to TRBJ1-2, with D hard to call. The CDR3 is 14 residues long. V gave up 2 bases and J gave up 2 bases, with 8 bases separating them. Germline loops: CDR1 KGHDR, CDR2 SFDVKD.

The DNA of the CDR3 is TGTGCCAGCAGCTTTATTTGGACAGGCAATTCACCCCTCCACTTT. Residues: CASSFIWTGNSPLHF. The chain is built from TRBV5-4 and TRBJ1-6; 7 bases fit TRBD1. This CDR3 comprises 15 residues. Germline CDR1 and CDR2: SGHNT and YYREEE (reference sequence). With V trimmed by 2 bases and J by 7 bases, 6 bases remained unmatched. Based on the CDR3 plus reference TRBV5-4 and TRBJ1-6, the full variable domain is ETGVTQSPTHLIKTRGQQVTLRCSSQSGHNTVSWYQQALGQGPQFIFQYYREEENGRGNFPPRFSGLQFPNYSSELNVNALELDDSALYLCASSFIWTGNSPLHFGNGTRLTVT.

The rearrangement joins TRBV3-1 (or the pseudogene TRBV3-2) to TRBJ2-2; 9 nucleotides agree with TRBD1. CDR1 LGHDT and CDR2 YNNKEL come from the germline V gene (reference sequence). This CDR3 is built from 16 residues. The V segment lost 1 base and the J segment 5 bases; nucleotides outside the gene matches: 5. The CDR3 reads CASSQAGTGRTGELFF. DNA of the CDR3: TGTGCCAGCAGCCAAGCCGGGACAGGGAGGACCGGGGAGCTGTTTTTT.

The CDR3 DNA follows: TGTGCCAGCAGGACCTTGGGGGCGGGCGCCGCCTTACAAGAGACCCAGTACTTC. Its protein is CASRTLGAGAALQETQYF. This chain uses TRBV7-9 with TRBJ2-5; D possibly corresponds to TRBD1 (6 bases). Germline CDR1 SEHNR, CDR2 FQNEAQ (reference sequence). The CDR3 covers 18 residues. Trimming pared 6 bases from V and 2 bases from J, leaving 25 bases between.

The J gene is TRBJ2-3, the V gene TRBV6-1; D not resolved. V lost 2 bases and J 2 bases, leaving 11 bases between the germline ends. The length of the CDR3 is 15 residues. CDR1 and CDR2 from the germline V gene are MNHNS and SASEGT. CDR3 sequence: CASSEYDGSTDTQYF. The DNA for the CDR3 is TGTGCCAGCAGTGAATACGACGGGTCCACAGATACGCAGTATTTT.

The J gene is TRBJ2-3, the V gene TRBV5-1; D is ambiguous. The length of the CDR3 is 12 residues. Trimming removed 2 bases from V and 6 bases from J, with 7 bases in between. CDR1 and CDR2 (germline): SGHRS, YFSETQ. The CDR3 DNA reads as TGCGCCAGCAGCTTAGCCTTCGATACGCAGTATTTT. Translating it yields CASSLAFDTQYF.

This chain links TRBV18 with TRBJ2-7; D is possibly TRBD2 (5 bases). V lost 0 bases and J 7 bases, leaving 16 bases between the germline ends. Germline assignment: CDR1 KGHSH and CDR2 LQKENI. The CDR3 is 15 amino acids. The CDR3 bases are TGTGCCAGCTCACCACCATCGAACCGAGGGCGGGAGCAGTACTTC. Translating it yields CASSPPSNRGREQYF.

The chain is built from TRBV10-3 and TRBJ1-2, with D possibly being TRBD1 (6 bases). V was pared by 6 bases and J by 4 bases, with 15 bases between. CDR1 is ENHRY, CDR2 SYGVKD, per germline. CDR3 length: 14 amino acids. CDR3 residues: CAISQQGIGYGYTF. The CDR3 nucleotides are TGTGCCATCAGCCAACAGGGTATTGGCTATGGCTACACCTTC.

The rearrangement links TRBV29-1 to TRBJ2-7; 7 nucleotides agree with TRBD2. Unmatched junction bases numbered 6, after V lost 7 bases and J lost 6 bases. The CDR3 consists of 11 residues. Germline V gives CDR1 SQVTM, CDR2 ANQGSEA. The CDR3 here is CSARTSFEQYF. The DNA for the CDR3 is TGCAGCGCTAGGACTAGTTTCGAGCAGTACTTC.

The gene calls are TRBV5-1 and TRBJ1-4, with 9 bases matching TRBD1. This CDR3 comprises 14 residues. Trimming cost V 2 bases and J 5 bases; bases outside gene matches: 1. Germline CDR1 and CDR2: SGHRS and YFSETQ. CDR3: CASSFGTGNEKLFF. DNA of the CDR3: TGCGCCAGCAGCTTCGGGACAGGGAATGAAAAACTGTTTTTT.